This T cell receptor beta chain derives from a study of T cells in tuberculosis. Chain pairing is unknown; alpha and beta were sequenced separately. Data came from immunoSEQ multiplex PCR; TCRdb stores just in-frame clones and leaves some out. This sample yields tens of thousands of clones, of which more than 75% are seen a single time; under 2.5% belongs to the top ten. After thawing and overnight rest, PBMC were stained with GMM-loaded CD1B tetramer, viability dye and anti-CD3 for sorting. The CD1B tetramers carried C32 glucose monomycolate purified from Rhodococcus equi. Before cryopreservation, the sorted PBMC lost their CD14-expressing monocytes. From each donor, about 100,000 tetramer-negative cells were sorted. The CDR3 runs to 13 residues. Germline V lookup: CDR1 KGHSH, CDR2 LQKENI. The germline V and J ends were trimmed by 5 bases and 6 bases, with 13 bases remaining between them.

The chain employs TRBV18 and TRBJ1-1; no firm D call. The sequence was obtained from an adult woman with latent tuberculosis. Material for sequencing was CD1b-GMM tetramer-negative cells sorted from PBMCs. The CDR3 nucleotides read TGTGCCAGCTCAGCCGGGAGGGCCGCTGAAGCTTTCTTT. Translated, it gives CASSAGRAAEAFF.